This T cell receptor beta chain was obtained from a study of blood T cell repertoires in COVID-19. Study as a whole: The samples span acute and convalescent COVID-19 from the United States, Italy and Spain. PBMCs, B-cell-depleted T cells, or T cells provided the cDNA or gDNA that made up the material.

Original methodology: Reference gene primer amplification in the assay estimated nucleated cell counts. This table comes from immunoSEQ multiplex PCR, and its TCRdb copy is limited to in-frame clones, with some not included. That table supplies the V and J calls and clone size; D and trimming were determined from the DNA. The table shows some 100,000 clones, with more than 60% occurring only once. The receptor comes from a man in his 70s with acute or convalescent COVID-19. Sequencing was done on a sample of peripheral blood.

The CDR3 nucleotides read TGTGCCAGCAGTTACGGACTACAGGGGAACGGTGAAAAACTGTTTTTT. It encodes CASSYGLQGNGEKLFF. The chain couples TRBV6-5 to TRBJ1-4; TRBD1 matches at 7 bases. Germline trimming cut 2 bases from V and 7 bases from J; bases unmatched to any gene: 10. This CDR3 is built from 16 residues. The germline V gene encodes CDR1 MNHEY and CDR2 SVGAGI.